The 20 T cell receptor beta chains below all came from one sample that was sequenced in a study of a mutant IDH1 vaccine in newly diagnosed glioma. Time point described: baseline, week 1 (first vaccination visit). Treatment described: pre-vaccination baseline after standard-of-care therapy. TCRdb's table, derived via immunoSEQ multiplex PCR, lists solely in-frame clones and lacks some. The sample holds approximately 36,000 clones; 92% are singletons and the top ten take under 20%. The input for sequencing was PBMCs, taken from a glioma patient treated with radiotherapy, temozolomide or both. These receptors came from a man aged 18 to 35 with glioma.

The chain has TRBV4-3 and TRBJ2-1; TRBD2 matches 10 bases. The CDR3 runs to 17 residues. Germline CDR1 and CDR2: LGHNA and YSLEER. Losses at the gene ends were 0 bases for V and 2 bases for J; bases not matched to a gene: 4. CDR3 DNA sequence: TGCGCCAGCAGCCAAGATCGGACTAGCGGACCCTACAATGAGCAGTTCTTC. It is translated as CASSQDRTSGPYNEQFF.

This chain connects TRBV7-9 to TRBJ1-1; perhaps TRBD1 as D (6 bases). Germline V lookup: CDR1 SEHNR, CDR2 FQNEAQ (reference sequence). This CDR3 contains 12 residues. Trimming pared 4 bases from V and 8 bases from J, leaving 11 bases between. CDR3 DNA: TGTGCCAGCAGCTCGGGGGGCTCCGAAGCTTTCTTT. As protein: CASSSGGSEAFF.

V is TRBV6-1 and J is TRBJ2-5; maybe TRBD2 (6 bases). The V end lost 5 bases, the J end lost 5 bases, and 15 bases lay between the germline ends. This CDR3 contains 14 residues. CDR1 MNHNS and CDR2 SASEGT come from the germline V gene. The CDR3 DNA is TGTGCCAGCAGTCCTGGGACTTCGAGGGAGACCCAGTACTTC. This gives the protein CASSPGTSRETQYF.

The CDR3 spells CAWSRSVQETQYF. The CDR3 DNA reads as TGTGCCTGGAGTAGGAGTGTCCAAGAGACCCAGTACTTC. The chain links TRBV30 to TRBJ2-5, with D hard to call. Trimming took 2 bases from V and 1 from J, leaving 8 bases between them. CDR1 is GTSNPN, CDR2 SVGIG, per germline (reference sequence). The CDR3 contains 13 residues.

There are a few counts of this clone. Here the CDR3 DNA reads TGTGCCAGCAGCTCGCCGACAGGGACTAATTCACCCCTCCACTTT. Its protein product is CASSSPTGTNSPLHF. The rearrangement uses TRBV5-6 and TRBJ1-6, with 7 bases matching TRBD1. In germline, CDR1 is SGHDT, CDR2 YYEEEE. The V and J ends lost 3 bases and 6 bases, in that order; junction bases with no gene match: 6. CDR3 length equals 15 residues.

This clone has a handful of counts. The CDR3 spells CASSSGAYSNEAFF. CDR3 sequence (DNA): TGTGCCAGTAGTTCCGGGGCCTACTCGAATGAAGCTTTCTTT. The chain uses TRBV19 and TRBJ1-1; maybe TRBD1 (5 bases). Germline-derived CDR1 and CDR2 are LNHDA and SQIVND (reference sequence). The CDR3 length is 14 residues. V gave up 5 bases and J gave up 7 bases, with 17 bases separating them.

V is TRBV30 and J is TRBJ2-7, with 9 bases identical to TRBD1. With 2 bases clipped from V and 3 bases from J, the junction kept 8 bases outside the gene matches. Germline V gives CDR1 GTSNPN, CDR2 SVGIG (reference sequence). The CDR3 length is 15 residues. CDR3 nucleotide sequence: TGTGCCTGGAGTCTCTTAGGGGGACAGGGCTACGAGCAGTACTTC. Translation: CAWSLLGGQGYEQYF. Using reference TRBV30 and TRBJ2-7 for the parts outside the CDR3, the full variable domain is SQTIHQWPATLVQPVGSPLSLECTVEGTSNPNLYWYRQAAGRGLQLLFYSVGIGQISSEVPQNLSASRPQDRQFILSSKKLLLSDSGFYLCAWSLLGGQGYEQYFGPGTRLTVT.

The rearrangement uses TRBV7-2 and TRBJ1-1; D is perhaps TRBD1 (5 bases). The CDR3 covers 15 residues. V lost 2 bases, J lost 1 base, and 11 bases lay in between. CDR1 and CDR2 from the germline V gene are SGHTA and FQGNSA. The CDR3 DNA follows: TGTGCCAGCAGCTTAAGCGGGGGAGGGAACACTGAAGCTTTCTTT. It is translated as CASSLSGGGNTEAFF.

The J gene is TRBJ1-1, the V gene TRBV5-1, with a weak D call TRBD1 (6 bases). Germline V gene lookup returns CDR1 SGHRS and CDR2 YFSETQ. The CDR3 has 14 amino acids. The CDR3 here is CATSRGQGSTEAFF. CDR3 DNA sequence: TGCGCGACCTCACGGGGGCAGGGTAGTACTGAAGCTTTCTTT. Full variable domain (rest looked up from reference TRBV5-1 and TRBJ1-1): KAGVTQTPRYLIKTRGQQVTLSCSPISGHRSVSWYQQTPGQGLQFLFEYFSETQRNKGNFPGRFSGRQFSNSRSEMNVSTLELGDSALYLCATSRGQGSTEAFFGQGTRLTVV.

This rearrangement joins TRBV5-6 to TRBJ2-3; 8 bases agree with TRBD2. CDR3 length: 16 amino acids. Per germline, CDR1 SGHDT and CDR2 YYEEEE. The trim removed 1 base at V and 0 bases at J, leaving 4 bases unmatched. CDR3 amino acids: CASSLLGRGSTDTQYF. The CDR3 nucleotides are TGTGCCAGCAGCTTGCTCGGGAGGGGTAGCACAGATACGCAGTATTTT.

This chain joins TRBV4-1 and TRBJ2-1; 12 bases line up with TRBD2. Germline V gene lookup returns CDR1 MGHRA and CDR2 YSYEKL. The ends lost 1 base at V and 6 bases at J; junction bases unmatched: 1. The CDR3 runs to 15 residues. CDR3 amino acids: CASSQGLAGVNEQFF. CDR3 DNA: TGCGCCAGCAGCCAAGGACTAGCGGGAGTCAATGAGCAGTTCTTC.

J is TRBJ2-7 and V is TRBV2; TRBD2 agrees at 7 bases. The junction had 8 bases not matched to a gene; V was cut back by 3 bases and J by 3 bases. Germline V gene sequence: CDR1 SNHLY, CDR2 FYNNEI. The length of the CDR3 is 15 residues. CDR3 DNA: TGTGCCAGCAGTGAGTTCCCGGGAGGTAGCTACGAGCAGTACTTC. Its protein is CASSEFPGGSYEQYF.

The chain combines TRBV5-1 with TRBJ2-3; D not certain. This CDR3 comprises 13 residues. Germline CDR1 and CDR2: SGHRS and YFSETQ. Trimming stripped 0 bases from V and 5 bases from J, with 7 bases between. Written as DNA, the CDR3 is TGCGCCAGCAGCTTGGCCTCAAGAGATACGCAGTATTTT. Its protein product is CASSLASRDTQYF.

The chain is built from TRBV29-1 and TRBJ1-3; tentatively, D is TRBD1 (5 bases). Trimming removed 3 bases from V and 5 bases from J, with 11 bases in between. CDR1 and CDR2 from the germline V gene are SQVTM and ANQGSEA. The CDR3 runs 13 residues. CDR3 DNA sequence: TGCAGCGTTGAGGGGGTAGAAAGAAACACCATATATTTT. Translated: CSVEGVERNTIYF.

The chain uses TRBV19 and TRBJ1-5; D not certain. The CDR3 has 15 residues. Trimming took 1 base from V and 5 from J, leaving 12 bases between them. CDR1 and CDR2 from the germline V gene are LNHDA and SQIVND (reference sequence). The CDR3 region is CASSIASDAYQPQHF. The CDR3 DNA sequence: TGTGCCAGTAGTATAGCATCGGACGCTTATCAGCCCCAGCATTTT.

A single count supports this clone. The CDR3 region has the DNA TGTGCCAGCAGCCCAAGGGGGGGAAGTAATTCACCCCTCCACTTT. This translates into CASSPRGGSNSPLHF. The rearrangement uses TRBV2 and TRBJ1-6; weak D call: TRBD1 (6 bases). CDR3 length equals 15 residues. CDR1 SNHLY and CDR2 FYNNEI come from the germline V gene. The V and J ends lost 6 bases and 6 bases respectively, with 15 bases between them.

The chain couples TRBV7-6 to TRBJ2-2, with D possibly TRBD1 on 6 matching bases. CDR3 length: 14 residues. Germline V gene lookup returns CDR1 SGHVS and CDR2 FNYEAQ. V dropped 7 bases and J dropped 0 bases, with 9 bases sitting between them. The CDR3 region is CASTPGANTGELFF. The CDR3 DNA is TGTGCCAGCACCCCAGGGGCGAACACCGGGGAGCTGTTTTTT.

The chain couples TRBV5-6 to TRBJ2-1; D assignment may be TRBD1 or TRBD2 (5 bases each). The CDR3 spans 16 residues. CDR1 and CDR2 (germline): SGHDT, YYEEEE. V was cut by 6 bases and J by 5 bases, with 21 bases left in between. CDR3 DNA sequence: TGTGCCAGCAAAGGAGATGCAGGGAGACCCAACAATGAGCAGTTCTTC. It codes for CASKGDAGRPNNEQFF.

The V and J genes are TRBV6-4 and TRBJ2-3, with D possibly TRBD2 on 6 matching bases. Germline loops: CDR1 MRHNA, CDR2 SNTAGT. The CDR3 runs 14 residues. Between the trimmed V and J ends, which lost 5 bases and 3 bases, there was a span of 12 bases. CDR3 loop: CASSPLAGTDTQYF. The CDR3 nucleotides are TGTGCCAGCAGTCCCCTGGCGGGGACAGATACGCAGTATTTT.

The V and J genes are TRBV5-1 and TRBJ2-2, with TRBD1 identical over 7 bases. Per germline, CDR1 SGHRS and CDR2 YFSETQ. This CDR3 contains 16 residues. Trimming removed 1 base from V and 2 bases from J; junction bases left unmatched: 5. As DNA, the CDR3 is TGCGCCAGCAGCTTGCGGGACAGACCCAACACCGGGGAGCTGTTTTTT. It translates to CASSLRDRPNTGELFF.